The T cell receptor (beta chain) described here comes from a study of cytomegalovirus exposure and HLA in healthy donors. Primers included in the PCR were 60 Vbeta and 13 Jbeta primers. Sequencing used immunoSEQ multiplex PCR; TCRdb keeps in-frame clones, though not all of them. The profile shows under 300,000 clones, under 80% of them singletons. The V segment lost 6 bases and the J segment 0 bases; nucleotides outside the gene matches: 6. CDR1 and CDR2 (germline): SGHTS, YDEGEE. The CDR3 consists of 15 residues. The sample was PBMCs. The clonotype comes from a female donor in good health and CMV-seronegative. The rearrangement joins TRBV5-8 to TRBJ2-7, with 10 bases identical to TRBD1. CDR3 residues: CASTEGQGFSYEQYF. The CDR3 region has the DNA TGTGCCAGCACCGAGGGACAGGGGTTCTCCTACGAGCAGTACTTC.